The clone carrying this T cell receptor beta chain came up a few times. As yet, its antigen is unknown. Amplifying from RNA transcripts, the study obtained TCR beta CDR3 regions. In the first round, RT-PCR was carried out with HTBI primers, and a multiplex PCR formed the second round. In TCRdb, the multiplex PCR reads were re-called with MiXCR into one record per CDR3 protein. The sample contains a few hundred thousand distinct CDR3 sequences, roughly 15% of which appear only once. V was cut by 5 bases and J by 6 bases, with 13 bases left in between. Germline V lookup: CDR1 GTSNPN, CDR2 SVGIG (reference sequence). There are 12 residues in the CDR3. The record originates from a study of Graves' ophthalmopathy and Graves' hyperthyroidism. Study outcomes and limitations: Ophthalmopathy versus stable hyperthyroidism: 13-signature model gave roughly 88% sensitivity, 70% to 83% specificity.

Clinical symptoms, serum thyroxine, TRAb, thyroid ultrasound and orbital computed tomography formed the basis of diagnosis. The starting material, more than 8 ml of fresh peripheral blood, provided the PBMCs. Input material: peripheral blood. The chain uses TRBV30 and TRBJ1-1; TRBD1 might be the D (5 bases). The TCR was taken from an adult man with Graves' ophthalmopathy. CDR3 DNA: TGTGCCTGGGGGGGAGGGGCCCCTGAAGCTTTCTTT. It is translated as CAWGGGAPEAFF. The whole variable domain, filled in from reference TRBV30 and TRBJ1-1, reads SQTIHQWPATLVQPVGSPLSLECTVEGTSNPNLYWYRQAAGRGLQLLFYSVGIGQISSEVPQNLSASRPQDRQFILSSKKLLLSDSGFYLCAWGGGAPEAFFGQGTRLTVV.